This T cell receptor (beta chain) was documented in a study of blood T cell repertoires in COVID-19. Original handling: For nucleated cells, counts were estimated from reference gene primer amplification. Clones were sequenced by immunoSEQ multiplex PCR, and TCRdb holds only the in-frame ones, with some missing. V, J and clone size reflect that table, while D and trimming were determined from the DNA. Of over 150,000 clones in the sample, approximately 87% were seen once. The V segment lost 4 bases and the J segment 5 bases; nucleotides outside the gene matches: 11. The germline gives CDR1 SGDLS, CDR2 YYNGEE. This CDR3 has 16 residues.

The receptor was derived from a man in his sixties or seventies with active or convalescent COVID-19. The sequencing input was peripheral blood. This chain links TRBV9 with TRBJ2-3, with TRBD1 matching 9 bases. Here the CDR3 reads CASSSPGTGWGDTQYF. The CDR3 nucleotides are TGTGCCAGCAGCTCACCCGGGACAGGGTGGGGAGATACGCAGTATTTT.